These 21 T cell receptor beta chains were sequenced from one sample in a study of long-term antiretroviral therapy in people with HIV. Investigators performed immunoSEQ version v3.0 at survey level. Libraries were prepared by immunoSEQ multiplex PCR; TCRdb keeps only in-frame clonotypes and omits some of them. The table has 21,000 or so clones, roughly 84% seen once; the top ten hold about 8%. Specimen: unsorted PBMCs, collected at the start of antiretroviral therapy. These receptors were taken from a man between 50 and 59 years old with HIV.

The sample holds one count of this clone. The rearrangement links TRBV27 to TRBJ1-2; TRBD1 might be the D (6 bases). Germline loops: CDR1 MNHEY, CDR2 SMNVEV (reference sequence). Between the trimmed V and J ends, which lost 3 bases and 8 bases, there was a span of 16 bases. The CDR3 sequence is 14 residues long. The CDR3 spells CASSFGRGAGGYTF. The DNA for the CDR3 is TGTGCCAGCAGTTTTGGTAGGGGGGCTGGAGGCTACACCTTC.

The V call is TRBV2, the J call TRBJ2-2, with D perhaps TRBD2 (6 bases). Germline CDR1 reads SNHLY; CDR2 reads FYNNEI. The V and J ends lost 7 bases and 1 base respectively, with 10 bases between them. This CDR3 region has 14 residues. This CDR3 is CASIPAGNTGELFF. For the CDR3, the DNA is TGTGCCAGCATTCCAGCGGGGAACACCGGGGAGCTGTTTTTT.

The gene calls are TRBV16 and TRBJ1-2; 8 bases map to TRBD1. From germline, CDR1 is KGHSY and CDR2 FQNENV. Germline trimming cut 6 bases from V and 0 bases from J; bases unmatched to any gene: 3. The CDR3 covers 14 residues. The CDR3 sequence: CASRRTGTNYGYTF. The CDR3 bases are TGTGCCAGCAGACGGACAGGGACTAACTATGGCTACACCTTC.

The chain links TRBV28 to TRBJ2-7; TRBD1 is a possible D gene (5 bases). The CDR3 length is 11 residues. The V gene's germline CDR1 is MDHEN and CDR2 SYDVKM. V was trimmed by 5 bases and J by 6 bases, leaving 8 bases between them. CDR3 loop: CASSVRAEQYF. The CDR3 DNA reads TGTGCCAGCAGTGTCAGGGCCGAGCAGTACTTC. Based on the CDR3 plus reference TRBV28 and TRBJ2-7, the full variable domain is DVKVTQSSRYLVKRTGEKVFLECVQDMDHENMFWYRQDPGLGLRLIYFSYDVKMKEKGDIPEGYSVSREKKERFSLILESASTNQTSMYLCASSVRAEQYFGPGTRLTVT.

The chain combines TRBV4-3 with TRBJ2-6, with D maybe TRBD2 (6 bases). This CDR3 is built from 16 residues. Germline CDR1 and CDR2: LGHNA and YSLEER. Trimming took off 3 bases at V and 2 bases at J, with 11 bases between the two ends. CDR3 amino acids: CASSHLGGTGANVLTF. In DNA form, the CDR3 reads TGCGCCAGCAGCCATCTTGGGGGGACTGGGGCCAACGTCCTGACTTTC.

The V and J genes are TRBV7-2 and TRBJ1-5; D is unclear. The CDR3 loop spans 12 amino acids. The V end was cut by 0 bases, the J end by 11 bases, with 8 bases between. The germline V gene encodes CDR1 SGHTA and CDR2 FQGNSA. This CDR3 is CASSLAEGAQHF. CDR3 in DNA: TGTGCCAGCAGCTTAGCGGAGGGCGCCCAGCATTTT.

This rearrangement joins TRBV7-8 to TRBJ1-1; D remains unclear. Germline values: CDR1 SGHVS, CDR2 FQNEAQ. Between the trimmed V and J ends, which lost 3 bases and 1 base, there was a span of 6 bases. The CDR3 spans 13 residues. CDR3 amino acids: CASSFSGNTEAFF. In DNA, the CDR3 is TGTGCCAGCAGCTTTTCAGGGAACACTGAAGCTTTCTTT.

V and J are TRBV5-1 and TRBJ2-3; D possibly corresponds to TRBD1 (6 bases). This CDR3 region has 15 residues. V lost 3 bases, J lost 1 base, and 12 bases lay in between. In germline, CDR1 is SGHRS, CDR2 YFSETQ. CDR3 region: CASSYGQLGTDTQYF. In DNA, the CDR3 is TGCGCCAGCAGCTACGGACAGCTAGGCACAGATACGCAGTATTTT.

This chain links TRBV28 with TRBJ1-5; D gene ambiguous. This CDR3 region has 15 residues. The germline gives CDR1 MDHEN, CDR2 SYDVKM. Trimming pared 5 bases from V and 4 bases from J, leaving 15 bases between. The chain's CDR3 is CASSPPAGENQPQHF. The CDR3 DNA follows: TGTGCCAGCAGTCCCCCGGCAGGAGAGAATCAGCCCCAGCATTTT.

This clone is medium-sized (0.01 to 0.1%). The V gene is TRBV28, the J gene TRBJ2-7, with D tentatively TRBD2 (5 bases). The CDR3 spans 18 residues. In germline, CDR1 is MDHEN, CDR2 SYDVKM. Between the trimmed V and J ends, which lost 3 bases and 2 bases, there was a span of 23 bases. CDR3 sequence reads: CASSFLQPPGMGPYEQYF. The CDR3 region has the DNA TGTGCCAGCAGTTTTCTCCAACCTCCGGGAATGGGCCCCTACGAGCAGTACTTC.

The V call is TRBV6-1, the J call TRBJ1-3; D is uncertain. The CDR3 covers 14 residues. CDR1 is MNHNS, CDR2 SASEGT, per germline. Trimming took 6 bases from V and 0 from J, leaving 9 bases between them. DNA of the CDR3: TGTGCCAGCAGGGGAGTGAGCTCTGGAAACACCATATATTTT. Translation: CASRGVSSGNTIYF.

The chain uses TRBV7-2 and TRBJ2-3; tentatively, D is TRBD1 (5 bases). Germline V gives CDR1 SGHTA, CDR2 FQGNSA. V was pared by 1 base and J by 2 bases, with 7 bases between. This CDR3 has 14 residues. The CDR3 DNA reads as TGTGCCAGCAGCTTAGGGGGCCACACAGATACGCAGTATTTT. Protein: CASSLGGHTDTQYF. Filled out from reference TRBV7-2 and TRBJ2-3, the complete variable domain reads GAGVSQSPSNKVTEKGKDVELRCDPISGHTALYWYRQSLGQGLEFLIYFQGNSAPDKSGLPSDRFSAERTGGSVSTLTIQRTQQEDSAVYLCASSLGGHTDTQYFGPGTRLTVL.

The rearrangement uses TRBV18 and TRBJ2-7; D may be TRBD1 (5 bases). Germline CDR1 reads KGHSH; CDR2 reads LQKENI. The CDR3 has 17 amino acids. V shed 2 bases and J shed 3 bases, with 20 bases lying between them. CDR3 DNA: TGTGCCAGCTCACCATACCCTCCCGGCCAGGGAAACTACGAGCAGTACTTC. This sequence encodes CASSPYPPGQGNYEQYF.

CDR3 nucleotides: TGTGCCAGCAGTGTAACGGGCATCCGAGAGGGGCGATTCTATGGCTACACCTTC. Its translation is CASSVTGIREGRFYGYTF. The chain links TRBV27 to TRBJ1-2, with D possibly being TRBD1 (5 bases). Per germline, CDR1 MNHEY and CDR2 SMNVEV (reference sequence). Deletions cut 5 bases from V and 4 bases from J, with 26 bases between. The CDR3 is 18 amino acids.

V usage is TRBV28 and J usage is TRBJ2-2, with unresolved D. The CDR3 consists of 14 residues. The V gene's germline CDR1 is MDHEN and CDR2 SYDVKM. V was pared by 5 bases and J by 6 bases, with 13 bases between. The DNA of the CDR3 is TGTGCCAGCAGTCCTCTCGAGTGGCCCGGGGAGCTGTTTTTT. Translating it yields CASSPLEWPGELFF. Combining the CDR3 with reference TRBV28 and TRBJ2-2 gives the whole variable domain DVKVTQSSRYLVKRTGEKVFLECVQDMDHENMFWYRQDPGLGLRLIYFSYDVKMKEKGDIPEGYSVSREKKERFSLILESASTNQTSMYLCASSPLEWPGELFFGEGSRLTVL.

This rearrangement joins TRBV9 to TRBJ2-7, with 7 positions matching TRBD2. Per the germline V gene, CDR1 is SGDLS and CDR2 is YYNGEE. The CDR3 sequence is 14 residues long. V dropped 2 bases and J dropped 5; count of bases not matched to a gene: 7. Here the CDR3 DNA reads TGTGCCAGCAGCGTCGGGACTACCGGGAACGAGCAGTACTTC. It translates to CASSVGTTGNEQYF.

V usage is TRBV13 and J usage is TRBJ2-1; the D gene is possibly TRBD1 (6 bases). CDR3 length equals 14 residues. Germline V gives CDR1 PRHDT, CDR2 FYEKMQ (reference sequence). V lost 6 bases and J 8 bases, leaving 17 bases between the germline ends. CDR3: CASSPRPEGDEQFF. The CDR3 DNA follows: TGTGCCAGCAGTCCCCGCCCCGAGGGGGATGAGCAGTTCTTC.

This clone has just a few counts. This chain connects TRBV30 to TRBJ1-2, with D hard to call. V lost 0 bases, J lost 7 bases, and 15 bases lay in between. The CDR3 has 14 amino acids. Looked up from germline, CDR1 is GTSNPN and CDR2 is SVGIG (reference sequence). The CDR3 sequence is CAWSVWGERRGYTF. The CDR3 coding sequence is TGTGCCTGGAGTGTGTGGGGAGAACGCCGTGGCTACACCTTC.

The J gene is TRBJ2-7, the V gene TRBV18; maybe TRBD2 (6 bases). The CDR3 contains 14 residues. Germline CDR1 is KGHSH and CDR2 is LQKENI. The V end was cut by 4 bases, the J end by 3 bases, with 13 bases between. The CDR3 here is CASSLGTELYEQYF. Here the CDR3 DNA reads TGTGCCAGCTCACTCGGGACTGAACTCTACGAGCAGTACTTC.

The V call is TRBV21-1, the J call TRBJ2-7. TRBV21-1 is reported as a pseudogene. The CDR3 is made up of 13 amino acids. CDR3 region: CASERASLYEQYF. Written as DNA, the CDR3 is TGTGCCAGCGAACGGGCTAGTCTTTACGAGCAGTACTTC.

The chain uses TRBV7-8 and TRBJ2-7; 13 nucleotides agree with TRBD2. The junction had 16 bases not matched to a gene; V was cut back by 5 bases and J by 0 bases. Germline CDR1 is SGHVS and CDR2 is FQNEAQ. This CDR3 is built from 20 residues. The CDR3 loop is CASSPLLTSGRTMVSYEQYF. In nucleotides, the CDR3 is TGTGCCAGCAGCCCGTTGCTGACTAGCGGGAGGACTATGGTCTCCTACGAGCAGTACTTC.